This entry is about one T cell receptor (beta chain). The antigen remains undetermined. This CDR3 is built from 13 residues. CDR1 is SGHTA and CDR2 is FQGNSA in the germline V gene. Trimming pared 3 bases from V and 4 bases from J, leaving 7 bases between. These data come from a study of OX40 agonist ivuxolimab in advanced cancers. About the study: Earlier anti-PD-1, anti-PD-L1 or anti-CTLA-4 therapy was permitted; about 38% had received some. Notes on the study in general: Among expanded peripheral T cells, antigen specificity went undetermined.

Sequencing was performed with immunoSEQ multiplex PCR; in TCRdb, only in-frame clones are kept and a portion is missing. The sample yields approximately 17,000 clones, around 83% seen once. This specimen was CD4+ or CD8+ T cells sorted from blood, taken in a trial of the OX40 agonist ivuxolimab. The sequence came from an adult with an advanced solid tumor such as melanoma, head and neck, liver or kidney cancer. The chain is built from TRBV7-2 and TRBJ2-1; no clear D gene. The DNA for the CDR3 is TGTGCCAGCAGCTTGAACAAGTACAATGAGCAGTTCTTC. It yields the protein CASSLNKYNEQFF.